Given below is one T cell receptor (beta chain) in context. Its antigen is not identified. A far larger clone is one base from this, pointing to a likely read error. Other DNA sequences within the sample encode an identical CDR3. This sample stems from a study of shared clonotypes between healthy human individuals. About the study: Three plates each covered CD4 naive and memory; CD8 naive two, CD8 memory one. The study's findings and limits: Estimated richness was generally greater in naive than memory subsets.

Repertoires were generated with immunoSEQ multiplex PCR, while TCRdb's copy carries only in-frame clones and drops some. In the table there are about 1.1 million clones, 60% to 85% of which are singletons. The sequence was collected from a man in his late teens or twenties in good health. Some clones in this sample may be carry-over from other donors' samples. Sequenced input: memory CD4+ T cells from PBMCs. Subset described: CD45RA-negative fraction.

The CDR3 loop reads CASSPGLADSYEQYF. For the CDR3, the DNA is TGTGCCAGCAGCCCAGGGTTAGCGGACTCCTATGAGCAGTACTTC. The chain has TRBV7-9 and TRBJ2-7, with D possibly being TRBD2 (6 bases). CDR1 SEHNR and CDR2 FQNEAQ come from the germline V gene (reference sequence). The CDR3 is 15 residues long.